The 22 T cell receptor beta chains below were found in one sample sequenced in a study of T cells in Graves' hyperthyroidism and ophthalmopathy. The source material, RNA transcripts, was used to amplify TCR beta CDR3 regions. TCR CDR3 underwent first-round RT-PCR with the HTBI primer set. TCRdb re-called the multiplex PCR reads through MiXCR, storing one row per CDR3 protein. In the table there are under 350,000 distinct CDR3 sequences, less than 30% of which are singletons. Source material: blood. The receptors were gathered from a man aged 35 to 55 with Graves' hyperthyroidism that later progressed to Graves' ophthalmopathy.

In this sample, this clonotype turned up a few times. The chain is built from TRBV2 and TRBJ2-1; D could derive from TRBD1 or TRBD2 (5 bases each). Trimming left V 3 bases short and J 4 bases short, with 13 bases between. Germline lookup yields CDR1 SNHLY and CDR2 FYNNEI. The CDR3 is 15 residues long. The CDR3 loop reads CASSEEDGTYNEQFF. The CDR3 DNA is TGTGCCAGCAGTGAGGAGGACGGGACGTACAATGAGCAGTTCTTC.

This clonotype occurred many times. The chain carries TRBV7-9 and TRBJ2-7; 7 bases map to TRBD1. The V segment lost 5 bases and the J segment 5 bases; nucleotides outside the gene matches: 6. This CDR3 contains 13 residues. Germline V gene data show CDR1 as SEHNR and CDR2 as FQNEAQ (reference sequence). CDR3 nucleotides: TGTGCCAGCAGCACGACAGGGTCCCACGAGCAGTACTTC. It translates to CASSTTGSHEQYF.

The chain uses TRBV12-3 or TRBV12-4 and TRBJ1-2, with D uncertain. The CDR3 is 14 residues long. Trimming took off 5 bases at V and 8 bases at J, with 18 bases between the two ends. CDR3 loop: CASSPASISSGYTF. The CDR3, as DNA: TGTGCCAGCAGTCCGGCGTCGATCTCCAGCGGCTACACCTTC.

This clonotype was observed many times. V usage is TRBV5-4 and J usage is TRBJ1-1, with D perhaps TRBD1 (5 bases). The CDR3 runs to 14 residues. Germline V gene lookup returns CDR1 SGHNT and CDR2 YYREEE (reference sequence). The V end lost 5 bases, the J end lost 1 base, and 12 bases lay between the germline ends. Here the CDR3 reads CASSSGTSNTEAFF. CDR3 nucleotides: TGTGCCAGCAGTTCCGGGACGTCGAACACTGAAGCTTTCTTT.

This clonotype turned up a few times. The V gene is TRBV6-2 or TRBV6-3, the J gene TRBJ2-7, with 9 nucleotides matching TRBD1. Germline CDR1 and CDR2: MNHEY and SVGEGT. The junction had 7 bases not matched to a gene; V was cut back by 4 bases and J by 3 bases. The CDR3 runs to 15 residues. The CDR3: CASSSPDRGNYEQYF. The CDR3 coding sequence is TGTGCCAGCAGTTCACCGGACAGGGGAAACTACGAGCAGTACTTC.

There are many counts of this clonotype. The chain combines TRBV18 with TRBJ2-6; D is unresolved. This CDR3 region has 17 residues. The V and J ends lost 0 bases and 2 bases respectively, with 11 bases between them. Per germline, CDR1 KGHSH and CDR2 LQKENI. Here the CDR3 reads CASSPPMRKPGANVLTF. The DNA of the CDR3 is TGTGCCAGCTCACCACCGATGAGGAAACCTGGGGCCAACGTCCTGACTTTC.

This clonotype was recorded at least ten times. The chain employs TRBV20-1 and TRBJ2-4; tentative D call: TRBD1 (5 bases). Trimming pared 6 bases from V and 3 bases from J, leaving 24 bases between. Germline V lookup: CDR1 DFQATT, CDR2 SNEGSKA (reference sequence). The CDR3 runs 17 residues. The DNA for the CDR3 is TGCAGTGCCGTAGCCGACAGTGGCCGAGGAGTCAAAAACATTCAGTACTTC. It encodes CSAVADSGRGVKNIQYF.

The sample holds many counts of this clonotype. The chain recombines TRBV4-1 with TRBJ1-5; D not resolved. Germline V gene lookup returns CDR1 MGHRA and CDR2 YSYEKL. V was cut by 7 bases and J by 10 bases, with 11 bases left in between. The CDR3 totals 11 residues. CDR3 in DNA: TGCGCCAGCACCCCATTTCACCCCCAGCATTTT. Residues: CASTPFHPQHF.

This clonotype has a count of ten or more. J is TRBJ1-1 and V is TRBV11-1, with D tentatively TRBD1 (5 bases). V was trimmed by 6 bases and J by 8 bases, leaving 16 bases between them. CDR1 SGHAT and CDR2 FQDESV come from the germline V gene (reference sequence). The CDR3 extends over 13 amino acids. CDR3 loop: CASRLTGAAEAFF. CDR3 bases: TGTGCCAGCAGGTTAACAGGAGCGGCGGAAGCTTTCTTT.

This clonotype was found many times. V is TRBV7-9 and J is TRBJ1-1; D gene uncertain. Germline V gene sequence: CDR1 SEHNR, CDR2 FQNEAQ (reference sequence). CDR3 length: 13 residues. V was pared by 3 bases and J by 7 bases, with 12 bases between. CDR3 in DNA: TGTGCCAGCAGCTTTGGTCAAGCAGGTGAAGCTTTCTTT. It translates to CASSFGQAGEAFF.

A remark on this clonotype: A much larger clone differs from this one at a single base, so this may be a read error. The CDR3 spells CASGSTNNYGYTF. The CDR3 region has the DNA TGCGCCAGCGGCTCTACTAATAACTATGGCTACACCTTC. The chain carries TRBV5-1 and TRBJ1-2; no firm D call. The CDR3 covers 13 residues. V gave up 7 bases and J gave up 1 base, with 11 bases separating them. Germline CDR1 SGHRS, CDR2 YFSETQ. Full variable domain (missing parts from reference TRBV5-1 and TRBJ1-2): KAGVTQTPRYLIKTRGQQVTLSCSPISGHRSVSWYQQTPGQGLQFLFEYFSETQRNKGNFPGRFSGRQFSNSRSEMNVSTLELGDSALYLCASGSTNNYGYTFGSGTRLTVV.

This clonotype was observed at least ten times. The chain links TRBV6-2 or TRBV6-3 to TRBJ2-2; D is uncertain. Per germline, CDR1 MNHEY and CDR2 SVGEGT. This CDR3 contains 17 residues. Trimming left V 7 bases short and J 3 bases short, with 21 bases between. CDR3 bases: TGTGCCAGCACCCACCGGCCGGCGAGACGATACACCGGGGAGCTGTTTTTT. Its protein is CASTHRPARRYTGELFF.

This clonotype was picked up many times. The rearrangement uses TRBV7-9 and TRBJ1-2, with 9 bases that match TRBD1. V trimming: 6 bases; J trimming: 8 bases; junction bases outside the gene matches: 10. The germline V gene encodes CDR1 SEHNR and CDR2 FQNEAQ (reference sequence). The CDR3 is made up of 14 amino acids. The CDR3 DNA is TGTGCCAGCAGTTTCGAACAGGGGGCGCAAGGCTACACCTTC. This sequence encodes CASSFEQGAQGYTF.

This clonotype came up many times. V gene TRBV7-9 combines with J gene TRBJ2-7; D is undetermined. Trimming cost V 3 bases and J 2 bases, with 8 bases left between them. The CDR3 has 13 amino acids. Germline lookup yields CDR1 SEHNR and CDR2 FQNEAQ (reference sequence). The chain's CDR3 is CASSFGHTYEQYF. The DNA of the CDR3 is TGTGCCAGCAGCTTTGGGCATACCTACGAGCAGTACTTC.

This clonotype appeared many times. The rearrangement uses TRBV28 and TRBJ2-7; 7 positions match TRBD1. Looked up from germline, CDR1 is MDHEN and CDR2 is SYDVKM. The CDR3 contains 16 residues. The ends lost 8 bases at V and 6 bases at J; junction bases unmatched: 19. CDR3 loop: CASVTETGQIEGEQYF. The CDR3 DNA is TGTGCCAGCGTGACAGAAACGGGACAGATCGAAGGCGAGCAGTACTTC. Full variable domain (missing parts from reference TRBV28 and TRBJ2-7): DVKVTQSSRYLVKRTGEKVFLECVQDMDHENMFWYRQDPGLGLRLIYFSYDVKMKEKGDIPEGYSVSREKKERFSLILESASTNQTSMYLCASVTETGQIEGEQYFGPGTRLTVT.

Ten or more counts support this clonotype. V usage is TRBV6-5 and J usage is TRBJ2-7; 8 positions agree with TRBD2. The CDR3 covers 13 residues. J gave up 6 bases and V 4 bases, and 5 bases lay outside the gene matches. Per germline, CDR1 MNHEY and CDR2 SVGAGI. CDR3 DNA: TGTGCCAGCAGTTCCGGACTAGCATTCGAGCAGTACTTC. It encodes CASSSGLAFEQYF.

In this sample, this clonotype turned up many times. CDR3 coding DNA: TGTGCCAGCAGTTTATTTGGGAACAGGGTAAGGACTGAAGCTTTCTTT. It codes for CASSLFGNRVRTEAFF. The V gene is TRBV28, the J gene TRBJ1-1, with a weak D call TRBD1 (6 bases). The germline CDR1 and CDR2 sequences are MDHEN and SYDVKM. V was pared by 1 base and J by 5 bases, with 17 bases between. There are 16 residues in the CDR3.

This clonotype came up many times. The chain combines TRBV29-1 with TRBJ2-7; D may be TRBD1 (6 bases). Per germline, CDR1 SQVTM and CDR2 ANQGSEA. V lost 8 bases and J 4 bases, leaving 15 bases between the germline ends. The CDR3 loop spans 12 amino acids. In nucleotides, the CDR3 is TGCAGCACAAGGACAGAAGGGTACGAGCAGTACTTC. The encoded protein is CSTRTEGYEQYF.

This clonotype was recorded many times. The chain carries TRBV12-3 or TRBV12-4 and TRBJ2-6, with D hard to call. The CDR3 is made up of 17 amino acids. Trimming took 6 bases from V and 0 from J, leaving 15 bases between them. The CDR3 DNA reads TGTGCCAGCAGCCGGCTGGACGCCTTCTCTGGGGCCAACGTCCTGACTTTC. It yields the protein CASSRLDAFSGANVLTF.

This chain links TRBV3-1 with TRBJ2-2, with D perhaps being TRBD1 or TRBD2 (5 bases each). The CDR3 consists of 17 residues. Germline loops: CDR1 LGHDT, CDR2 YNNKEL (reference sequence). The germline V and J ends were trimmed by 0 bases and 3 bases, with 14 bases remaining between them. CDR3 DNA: TGTGCCAGCAGCCAAGACGAAGGGACGGCGTACACCGGGGAGCTGTTTTTT. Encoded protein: CASSQDEGTAYTGELFF.

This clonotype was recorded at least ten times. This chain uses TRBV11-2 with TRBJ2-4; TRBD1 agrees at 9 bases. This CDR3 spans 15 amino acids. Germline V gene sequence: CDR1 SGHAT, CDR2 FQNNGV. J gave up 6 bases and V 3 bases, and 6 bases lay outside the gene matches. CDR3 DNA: TGTGCCAGCAGCTTCTTCCGGGACAGGGTAAACATTCAGTACTTC. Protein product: CASSFFRDRVNIQYF.

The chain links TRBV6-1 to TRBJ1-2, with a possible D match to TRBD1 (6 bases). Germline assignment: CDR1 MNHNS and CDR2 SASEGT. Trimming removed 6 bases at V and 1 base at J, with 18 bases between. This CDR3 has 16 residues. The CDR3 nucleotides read TGTGCCAGCAGCCCCAGGACAGCCCGCTTTAACTATGGCTACACCTTC. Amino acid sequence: CASSPRTARFNYGYTF.